This T cell receptor beta chain was recovered during a study of cytomegalovirus exposure and HLA in healthy donors. On the study more broadly: Clustering assigned 81% of the approximately 400 genotyped donors to the Caucasian-associated ancestry cluster.

Losses at the gene ends were 8 bases for V and 9 bases for J; bases not matched to a gene: 10. The CDR3 runs 13 residues. CDR1 is SQVTM and CDR2 is ANQGSEA in the germline V gene. PCR was performed using 60 Vbeta and 13 Jbeta primers. Sequencing was performed with immunoSEQ multiplex PCR; in TCRdb, only in-frame clones are kept and a portion is missing. The repertoire holds more than 85,000 clones, with under 85% as singletons. The specimen sequenced was PBMCs. This rearrangement joins TRBV29-1 to TRBJ2-1; 10 positions match TRBD1. The sequence was obtained from a woman aged 45-59 years in good health and CMV-seropositive. CDR3 bases: TGCAGCCGCCGGGACAGGGGAAGTGGTGAGCAGTTCTTC. This codes for CSRRDRGSGEQFF.